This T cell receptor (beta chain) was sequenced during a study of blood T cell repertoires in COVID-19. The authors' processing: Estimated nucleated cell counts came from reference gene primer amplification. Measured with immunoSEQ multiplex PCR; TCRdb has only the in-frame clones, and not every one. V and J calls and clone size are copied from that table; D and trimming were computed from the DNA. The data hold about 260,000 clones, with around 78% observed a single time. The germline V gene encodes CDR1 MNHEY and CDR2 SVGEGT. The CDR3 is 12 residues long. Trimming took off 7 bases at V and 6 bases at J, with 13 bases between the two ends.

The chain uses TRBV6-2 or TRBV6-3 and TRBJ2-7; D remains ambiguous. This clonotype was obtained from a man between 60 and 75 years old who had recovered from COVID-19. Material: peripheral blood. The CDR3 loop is CASTPPSTEQYF. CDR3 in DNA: TGTGCCAGCACCCCTCCTAGTACCGAGCAGTACTTC.